This T cell receptor (beta chain) was sequenced in a study of blood T cells in healthy people across ages. Whole-study findings and limits: The donors' CMV status was not determined, possibly confounding changes in expanded clonotypes. Long-lived donors exceeded aged donors in naive CD4+ cells and diversity.

Primers used in a second PCR of about 6 to 11 cycles were a sample-barcoded 5' primer and a J-beta primer mix. Each cDNA molecule received a tag from a template-switch adaptor that had 12 random nucleotides. The study obtained at least 3 million CDR3-containing paired-end reads from every sample. TCRdb independently ran MiXCR on the 5' RACE reads; one entry per CDR3 protein. The profile shows 1.2 million to 1.5 million distinct CDR3 sequences, about 40% of them singletons. As regards this clonotype: Its antigen remains unidentified.

The sequenced sample consisted of blood. This receptor was identified in a woman aged 18-29 years in good health.

The CDR3 region is CAINTGQGDEAFF. CDR3 nucleotides: TGTGCCATCAACACCGGACAGGGTGATGAAGCTTTCTTT. This sequence joins TRBV10-3 and TRBJ1-1, with 8 bases matching TRBD1. The germline gives CDR1 ENHRY, CDR2 SYGVKD. V shed 7 bases and J 7 bases; nucleotides not matched to a gene: 8. The CDR3 is made up of 13 amino acids.